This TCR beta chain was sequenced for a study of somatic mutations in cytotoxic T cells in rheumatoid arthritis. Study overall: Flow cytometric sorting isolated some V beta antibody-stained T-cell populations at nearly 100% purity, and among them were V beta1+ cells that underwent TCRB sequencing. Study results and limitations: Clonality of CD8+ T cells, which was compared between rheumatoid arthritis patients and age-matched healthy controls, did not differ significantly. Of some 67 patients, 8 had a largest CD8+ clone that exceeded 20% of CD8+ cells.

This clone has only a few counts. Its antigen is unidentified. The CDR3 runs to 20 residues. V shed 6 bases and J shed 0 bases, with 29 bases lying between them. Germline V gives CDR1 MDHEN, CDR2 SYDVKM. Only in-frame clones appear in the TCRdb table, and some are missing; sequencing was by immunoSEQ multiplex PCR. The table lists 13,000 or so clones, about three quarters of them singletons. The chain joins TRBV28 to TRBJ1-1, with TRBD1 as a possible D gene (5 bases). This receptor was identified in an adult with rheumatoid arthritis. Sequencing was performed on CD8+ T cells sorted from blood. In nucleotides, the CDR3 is TGTGCCAGCAGGTTACGGGAGTTTACGGTACTCGGACAAATGAACACTGAAGCTTTCTTT. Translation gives CASRLREFTVLGQMNTEAFF.